This T cell receptor beta chain was identified in a study of blood T cells in healthy people across ages. CDR1 is ENHRY, CDR2 SYGVKD, per germline. The CDR3 loop spans 16 amino acids. V was pared by 8 bases and J by 3 bases, with 22 bases between. Whole-study findings and limits: Donor CMV status, an unknown factor, possibly confounded changes in expanded clonotypes. Per million T cells, the diversity of TCR beta decreased roughly linearly as age advanced.

The use of a sample-barcoded 5' primer and a J-beta primer mix characterized a second PCR of roughly 6 to 12 cycles. TCRdb ran MiXCR on the 5' RACE reads and lists one entry per CDR3 protein. The table records roughly 800,000 distinct CDR3 sequences, roughly 64% of them present only once. Comment on this clonotype: The antigen is unknown.

The source material was blood. This TCR came from a man younger than 40 in good health. This chain joins TRBV10-3 and TRBJ2-5; D perhaps matches TRBD2 (6 bases). CDR3 sequence reads: CAIFIFSGVVKETQYF. CDR3 nucleotides: TGTGCCATCTTTATATTTAGCGGCGTGGTAAAAGAGACCCAGTACTTC.